This T cell receptor (beta chain) was documented in a study of shared clonotypes between healthy human individuals. The overall study: With ages of 18 to 49, the donors were a couple of women and a few men.

In germline, CDR1 is MNHNS, CDR2 SASEGT. Between the trimmed V and J ends, which lost 3 bases and 6 bases, there was a span of 8 bases. This CDR3 is built from 12 residues. Repertoires were generated with immunoSEQ multiplex PCR, while TCRdb's copy carries only in-frame clones and drops some. The data hold some 2,500,000 clones, with 93% observed a single time. A note on this clone: Its specificity is unknown.

Each donor was a Caucasian adult residing in Nashville, Tennessee. Study observations and caveats: Investigators collected only blood, and repertoires in tissues likely differ.

The chain links TRBV6-1 to TRBJ1-2, with no clear D. Sequencing input: naive CD4+ T cells from PBMCs. Subset here: CD45RA+ positively selected. The TCR was taken from a man aged 18-30 years in good health. Some clones in this sample may be carry-over from other donors' samples. The CDR3 DNA follows: TGTGCCAGCAGTGATCACGGGGATGGCTACACCTTC. This sequence encodes CASSDHGDGYTF.